This T cell receptor (beta chain) was sequenced for a study of human T cells and chemical hapten exposure. Study-wide background: Across the whole study, which lasted around 24 weeks, patients were given diphenylcyclopropenone on the scalp once a week.

The time point is: patch test 1, 2 weeks after DPC sensitization. Stated treatment: therapeutic diphenylcyclopropenone sensitization with weekly scalp DPC. Venepuncture was done earlier than the placement of each patch test. Sequencing started from total RNA isolated from unfractionated whole blood. In its sample, this clonotype was seen a few times. TCRdb called the RACE reads again in MiXCR, with one record for every CDR3 protein. The sample includes approximately 82,000 distinct CDR3 sequences, about 10% of them seen just once. The sample consisted of whole blood, taken in connection with sensitization to the hapten diphenylcyclopropenone (DPC). This TCR was recovered from a man aged 35-49 years with alopecia areata. Some clones in this sample may be carry-over from other donors' samples.

CDR3 DNA: TGTGCCATTAGCGGGACCCCCGGCAACGAGCAGTACTTC. Protein product: CAISGTPGNEQYF. V and J are TRBV28 and TRBJ2-7, with 8 positions matching TRBD2. The V and J ends lost 10 bases and 5 bases, in that order; junction bases with no gene match: 10. The CDR3 loop spans 13 amino acids. Germline CDR1 reads MDHEN; CDR2 reads SYDVKM.